This record covers a single T cell receptor (beta chain). The treatment here: randomized to nivolumab then ipilimumab (arm A) or the reverse (arm B). The germline gives CDR1 MNHEY, CDR2 SVGAGI. V gave up 3 bases and J gave up 4 bases, with 12 bases separating them. The CDR3 contains 14 residues. This specimen belongs to a study of sequential checkpoint blockade in melanoma. Measured with immunoSEQ multiplex PCR; TCRdb has only the in-frame clones, and not every one. The table lists 40,000 or so clones, 86% of them singletons. The J gene is TRBJ1-1, the V gene TRBV6-5; D is undetermined. This TCR derives from a human donor with melanoma. Sequencing used CD8+ T cells sorted from blood (inferred from file names), obtained from a patient given nivolumab and ipilimumab in sequence. In DNA, the CDR3 is TGTGCCAGCAGTTATCGGGGATCGGTCACTGAAGCTTTCTTT. It specifies CASSYRGSVTEAFF.